Sequencing of this TCR beta chain was carried out in a study of CD8+CD57+ T cells in acquired aplastic anemia. Study details: CD4+ cell libraries from healthy donors averaged approximately 10 million reads. General study findings and limits: The same twenty-nine CD8+ CDR3 sequences occurred in patients and in controls. Controls did not differ significantly from patients in CD8+ Simpson's diversity.

Researchers used genomic DNA as the template to profile TCR beta VDJ and CDR3. TCRdb recomputed calls from the reads with MiXCR, one row per CDR3 protein. The repertoire consists of around 170,000 distinct CDR3 sequences, with under 75% occurring once and the leading ten covering 45%. The table lists this clonotype with many counts. The antigen is unknown. Germline V gene data show CDR1 as SNHLY and CDR2 as FYNNEI. The CDR3 length is 15 residues. The junction had 1 base not matched to a gene; V was cut back by 5 bases and J by 0 bases. Sequencing used sorted CD4+, CD8+, or CD8+CD57+ T cells (not recorded which) from PBMCs. The J gene is TRBJ1-6, the V gene TRBV2, with 7 bases lining up with TRBD1. The receptor's source is a human donor in good health. The CDR3 sequence is CASSSGGSYNSPLHF. CDR3 DNA sequence: TGTGCCAGCAGTTCAGGGGGCTCCTATAATTCACCCCTCCACTTT. Drawing the rest from reference TRBV2 and TRBJ1-6, the complete variable domain is EPEVTQTPSHQVTQMGQEVILRCVPISNHLYFYWYRQILGQKVEFLVSFYNNEISEKSEIFDDQFSVERPDGSNFTLKIRSTKLEDSAMYFCASSSGGSYNSPLHFGNGTRLTVT.